The 31 T cell receptor beta chains reported below all come from one sample, sequenced in a study of shared clonotypes between healthy human individuals. TCRdb keeps only in-frame clones here, not all; method: immunoSEQ multiplex PCR. The sample carries a few million clones, approximately 93% recorded once. Sample: naive CD4+ T cells from PBMCs. Subset here: CD45RA+ positively selected. These receptors all come from a man aged 18 to 29 in good health. Some clones in this sample may be carry-over from other donors' samples.

The chain carries TRBV7-6 and TRBJ2-6, with TRBD1 as a possible D gene (6 bases). This CDR3 is 17 amino acids long. Germline V lookup: CDR1 SGHVS, CDR2 FNYEAQ. Trimming cost V 5 bases and J 0 bases, with 14 bases left between them. The CDR3 is CASSPRTASSGANVLTF. DNA of the CDR3: TGTGCCAGCAGCCCCCGGACAGCCTCCTCTGGGGCCAACGTCCTGACTTTC.

V gene TRBV2 combines with J gene TRBJ2-2; D gene uncertain. The CDR3 is 14 amino acids. The ends were cut back, 9 bases at V and 1 base at J, with 12 bases in the middle. CDR1 is SNHLY and CDR2 is FYNNEI in the germline V gene. CDR3 coding DNA: TGTGCCAGTGAGGCAGAGATGAACACCGGGGAGCTGTTTTTT. Translated: CASEAEMNTGELFF.

The V and J genes are TRBV28 and TRBJ1-5; D not certain. The CDR3 sequence is 16 residues long. Germline V CDR1 and CDR2: MDHEN, SYDVKM. The V end was cut by 4 bases, the J end by 7 bases, with 20 bases between. The CDR3 loop is CASSYTAPAHEQPQHF. The CDR3 DNA reads as TGTGCCAGCAGTTATACGGCCCCGGCCCACGAACAGCCCCAGCATTTT.

The chain recombines TRBV12-5 with TRBJ1-5; D not certain. CDR3 length equals 12 residues. The germline CDR1 and CDR2 sequences are LGHNT and FRNRAP. V was trimmed by 1 base and J by 11 bases, leaving 9 bases between them. The CDR3 DNA reads as TGTGCTAGTGGTTTGGGCCCCCAGACCCAGCATTTT. The encoded protein is CASGLGPQTQHF. Combining the CDR3 with reference TRBV12-5 and TRBJ1-5 gives the whole variable domain DARVTQTPRHKVTEMGQEVTMRCQPILGHNTVFWYRQTMMQGLELLAYFRNRAPLDDSGMPKDRFSAEMPDATLATLKIQPSEPRDSAVYFCASGLGPQTQHFGDGTRLSIL.

V usage is TRBV28 and J usage is TRBJ1-5, with 9 bases matching TRBD1. CDR1 is MDHEN, CDR2 SYDVKM, per germline. The length of the CDR3 is 16 residues. V shed 4 bases, J shed 2 bases, and the junction held 6 bases outside the gene matches. CDR3 amino acids: CASSSQGAAGNQPQHF. CDR3 nucleotides: TGTGCCAGCAGTTCACAGGGGGCGGCGGGCAATCAGCCCCAGCATTTT.

The chain joins TRBV7-9 to TRBJ2-6, with D uncertain. This CDR3 is 13 amino acids long. The V gene's germline CDR1 is SEHNR and CDR2 FQNEAQ (reference sequence). Trimming cost V 8 bases and J 0 bases, with 5 bases left between them. CDR3 nucleotides: TGTGCCAGCCGAAGCTCTGGGGCCAACGTCCTGACTTTC. Its protein product is CASRSSGANVLTF.

The V call is TRBV4-2, the J call TRBJ2-1; 11 bases are shared with TRBD2. This CDR3 comprises 19 residues. With V trimmed by 0 bases and J by 3 bases, 10 bases remained unmatched. From germline, CDR1 is LGHNA and CDR2 YNFKEQ. DNA for the CDR3: TGTGCCAGCAGCCAAGATCTAACGGCTAGCGGGAGGATCTACAATGAGCAGTTCTTC. Protein sequence: CASSQDLTASGRIYNEQFF.

The chain employs TRBV10-3 and TRBJ2-3, with 11 nucleotides matching TRBD1. V lost 6 bases to trimming and J lost 2 bases; unmatched junction nucleotides: 10. Germline V lookup: CDR1 ENHRY, CDR2 SYGVKD. This CDR3 region has 17 residues. CDR3 loop: CAIRRTGGGGHTDTQYF. The CDR3 region has the DNA TGTGCCATCAGAAGGACAGGGGGCGGCGGCCACACAGATACGCAGTATTTT.

This clone came up once. J is TRBJ2-3 and V is TRBV28, with D possibly matching TRBD1 (5 bases). The germline V gene encodes CDR1 MDHEN and CDR2 SYDVKM. The V gene lost 6 bases and the J gene lost 4 bases, with 17 bases spanning the gap. This CDR3 contains 15 residues. This chain's CDR3 is CASSSGAMVADTQYF. The CDR3 coding sequence is TGTGCCAGCAGCTCTGGGGCTATGGTCGCAGATACGCAGTATTTT.

The chain joins TRBV5-1 to TRBJ2-1, with TRBD2 identical over 13 bases. Trimming removed 1 base from V and 7 bases from J; junction bases left unmatched: 8. This CDR3 has 17 residues. Germline V gene data show CDR1 as SGHRS and CDR2 as YFSETQ. CDR3 loop: CASSLLNPGLAGNEQFF. CDR3 nucleotide sequence: TGCGCCAGCAGCTTGCTCAACCCGGGACTAGCGGGAAATGAGCAGTTCTTC.

The rearrangement joins TRBV28 to TRBJ2-5, with a weak D call TRBD2 (5 bases). Trimming removed 4 bases at V and 4 bases at J, with 10 bases between. This CDR3 contains 13 residues. Looked up from germline, CDR1 is MDHEN and CDR2 is SYDVKM. The CDR3: CASSSTRAETQYF. The DNA for the CDR3 is TGTGCCAGCAGTTCCACGAGGGCAGAGACCCAGTACTTC.

The V gene is TRBV10-1, the J gene TRBJ2-5, with TRBD2 as a possible D gene (5 bases). This CDR3 spans 12 amino acids. Trimming took off 5 bases at V and 5 bases at J, with 9 bases between the two ends. Germline V gene lookup returns CDR1 WNHNN and CDR2 SYGVQD (reference sequence). The DNA for the CDR3 is TGCGCCAGCAGTCCCGGCGGGGAGACCCAGTACTTC. As protein: CASSPGGETQYF.

V usage is TRBV7-6 and J usage is TRBJ2-7; D is perhaps TRBD2 (6 bases). CDR3 length: 17 residues. Trimming took 5 bases from V and 2 from J, leaving 22 bases between them. The V gene's germline CDR1 is SGHVS and CDR2 FNYEAQ. As DNA, the CDR3 is TGTGCCAGCAGCCGAGTTCACCTAAGGGACTTCGCCTACGAGCAGTACTTC. Residues: CASSRVHLRDFAYEQYF.

The rearrangement joins TRBV6-4 to TRBJ1-4, with D perhaps matching TRBD1 (5 bases). Germline values: CDR1 MRHNA, CDR2 SNTAGT. This CDR3 comprises 15 residues. The V and J ends lost 5 bases and 0 bases respectively, with 10 bases between them. In DNA, the CDR3 is TGTGCCAGCAGTCCAGGGCCTGCAACTAATGAAAAACTGTTTTTT. Protein: CASSPGPATNEKLFF.

The chain carries TRBV7-9 and TRBJ1-1; the D is unclear. The CDR3 has 14 residues. V was shortened by 1 base and J by 4 bases, with 10 bases between the two germline ends. The germline gives CDR1 SEHNR, CDR2 FQNEAQ (reference sequence). CDR3 coding DNA: TGTGCCAGCAGCTTAGGAGGGTTTCGCACTGAAGCTTTCTTT. Translation gives CASSLGGFRTEAFF.

Here the CDR3 DNA reads TGCAGCGTTGAACACCTCCAAGAGACCCAGTACTTC. Its translation: CSVEHLQETQYF. The gene calls are TRBV29-1 and TRBJ2-5, with D unclear. This CDR3 contains 12 residues. Germline assignment: CDR1 SQVTM and CDR2 ANQGSEA. V dropped 2 bases and J dropped 1 base, with 5 bases sitting between them. The variable domain in full, with the rest retrieved from reference TRBV29-1 and TRBJ2-5, is SAVISQKPSRDICQRGTSLTIQCQVDSQVTMMFWYRQQPGQSLTLIATANQGSEATYESGFVIDKFPISRPNLTFSTLTVSNMSPEDSSIYLCSVEHLQETQYFGPGTRLLVL.

This rearrangement joins TRBV7-9 to TRBJ1-2; TRBD1 aligns across 8 bases. The CDR3 is made up of 15 amino acids. V lost 5 bases and J lost 5; bases outside the gene matches: 10. Looked up from germline, CDR1 is SEHNR and CDR2 is FQNEAQ (reference sequence). The CDR3 spells CASSPPGTGHYGYTF. CDR3 sequence (DNA): TGTGCCAGCAGCCCTCCCGGGACAGGCCATTATGGCTACACCTTC.

The CDR3 region has the DNA TGTGCCTGGAGCCAAGGCCCTGATGGGGAGCAGTACTTC. Amino acid sequence: CAWSQGPDGEQYF. The chain carries TRBV30 and TRBJ2-7, with no clear D. Germline V lookup: CDR1 GTSNPN, CDR2 SVGIG (reference sequence). V lost 3 bases, J lost 7 bases, and 16 bases lay in between. The CDR3 has 13 residues.

J is TRBJ2-2 and V is TRBV7-2, with 10 positions matching TRBD1. CDR3 length: 16 amino acids. Germline-derived CDR1 and CDR2 are SGHTA and FQGNSA. Losses at the gene ends were 5 bases for V and 4 bases for J; bases not matched to a gene: 7. CDR3 DNA: TGTGCCAGCAGCCCCCTCGGGACAGGGGTCACCGGGGAGCTGTTTTTT. This translates into CASSPLGTGVTGELFF.

This clone has more than one count but fewer than ten. The V call is TRBV7-3, the J call TRBJ1-1; D gene uncertain. The CDR3 consists of 13 residues. Trimming took 5 bases from V and 0 from J, leaving 7 bases between them. Looked up from germline, CDR1 is SGHTA and CDR2 is FQGTGA. CDR3 region: CASSPDLNTEAFF. As DNA, the CDR3 is TGTGCCAGCAGCCCAGACCTGAACACTGAAGCTTTCTTT.

The chain is built from TRBV25-1 and TRBJ1-2; D not resolved. V was shortened by 7 bases and J by 2 bases, with 8 bases between the two germline ends. CDR1 MGHDK and CDR2 SYGVNS come from the germline V gene. This CDR3 region has 12 residues. CDR3 amino acids: CASIDRNYGYTF. DNA for the CDR3: TGTGCCAGCATAGATCGAAACTATGGCTACACCTTC.

The chain has TRBV7-2 and TRBJ1-5, with 10 nucleotides matching TRBD1. Per the germline V gene, CDR1 is SGHTA and CDR2 is FQGNSA. Trimming removed 5 bases from V and 5 bases from J; junction bases left unmatched: 9. The CDR3 loop spans 16 amino acids. CDR3 protein: CASSLRVGQGYQPQHF. Here the CDR3 DNA reads TGTGCCAGCAGCCTAAGGGTGGGACAGGGGTATCAGCCCCAGCATTTT.

The chain couples TRBV6-6 to TRBJ1-5; tentatively, D is TRBD1 (5 bases). The CDR3 loop spans 14 amino acids. The V gene lost 2 bases and the J gene lost 2 bases, with 7 bases spanning the gap. Germline CDR1 MNHNY, CDR2 SVGAGI (reference sequence). The CDR3 DNA sequence: TGTGCCAGCAGTTACCAGGGCGGCAATCAGCCCCAGCATTTT. It translates to CASSYQGGNQPQHF.

The rearrangement links TRBV6-5 to TRBJ2-2; 7 positions match TRBD1. This CDR3 is built from 15 residues. The V and J ends lost 6 bases and 2 bases, in that order; junction bases with no gene match: 6. Germline V gene lookup returns CDR1 MNHEY and CDR2 SVGAGI. The DNA for the CDR3 is TGTGCCAGCAGCCCGGACAGGTTAAACACCGGGGAGCTGTTTTTT. As protein: CASSPDRLNTGELFF.

J is TRBJ2-5 and V is TRBV9, with 12 bases aligning to TRBD1. From germline, CDR1 is SGDLS and CDR2 YYNGEE. The CDR3 is 15 amino acids. V lost 4 bases to trimming and J lost 4 bases; unmatched junction nucleotides: 5. In DNA form, the CDR3 reads TGTGCCAGCAGCACCGGGACAGGGGGCGGAGAGACCCAGTACTTC. Its translation is CASSTGTGGGETQYF.

The V call is TRBV27, the J call TRBJ1-2, with D perhaps matching TRBD1 (5 bases). The CDR3 is 15 amino acids. Trimming removed 2 bases at V and 8 bases at J, with 18 bases between. Germline values: CDR1 MNHEY, CDR2 SMNVEV (reference sequence). The CDR3 region has the DNA TGTGCCAGCAGTTTAGGGGCTGGGTTTGCGGGAGGCTACACCTTC. It yields the protein CASSLGAGFAGGYTF.

This chain connects TRBV19 to TRBJ1-5; 7 positions agree with TRBD1. The CDR3 loop spans 17 amino acids. Germline-derived CDR1 and CDR2 are LNHDA and SQIVND (reference sequence). With 5 bases clipped from V and 2 bases from J, the junction kept 12 bases outside the gene matches. This CDR3 is CASSLSTGRGGNQPQHF. CDR3 coding DNA: TGTGCCAGTAGTCTCTCGACAGGGAGGGGTGGCAATCAGCCCCAGCATTTT.

The chain is built from TRBV28 and TRBJ2-2, with D hard to call. Trimming cost V 5 bases and J 1 base, with 14 bases left between them. The germline V gene encodes CDR1 MDHEN and CDR2 SYDVKM. This CDR3 is built from 16 residues. CDR3 nucleotide sequence: TGTGCCAGCAGTCCCCTGGACCCGATGAACACCGGGGAGCTGTTTTTT. This sequence encodes CASSPLDPMNTGELFF.

The chain has TRBV4-2 and TRBJ2-5; D is uncertain. The DNA end is a closer match to TRBJ2-7, so the J assignment may be wrong. The CDR3 is 13 amino acids. The germline gives CDR1 LGHNA, CDR2 YNFKEQ. Here the CDR3 reads CASSLRRYYEQYF. The CDR3 DNA reads as TGTGCCAGCAGCTTGAGACGGTACTACGAGCAGTACTTC.

This clone was seen only once. The chain employs TRBV7-3 and TRBJ2-5; 9 bases line up with TRBD2. The V and J ends lost 5 bases and 5 bases, in that order; junction bases with no gene match: 12. CDR1 is SGHTA, CDR2 FQGTGA, per germline. CDR3 length: 16 amino acids. The CDR3 spells CASSPGLAGLWETQYF. The CDR3 bases are TGTGCCAGCAGCCCCGGGCTAGCGGGACTGTGGGAGACCCAGTACTTC.

J is TRBJ2-5 and V is TRBV5-1; no clear D. CDR1 and CDR2 (germline): SGHRS, YFSETQ. This CDR3 comprises 14 residues. Between the trimmed V and J ends, which lost 4 bases and 1 base, there was a span of 11 bases. CDR3 sequence reads: CASSPAPPQETQYF. The CDR3 bases are TGCGCCAGCAGCCCCGCCCCGCCCCAAGAGACCCAGTACTTC.